The clone carrying this T cell receptor beta chain was recorded at least ten times. Its antigen is unidentified. Germline CDR1 reads KGHDR; CDR2 reads SFDVKD. With V trimmed by 5 bases and J by 8 bases, 8 bases remained unmatched. The CDR3 sequence is 15 residues long. The data were taken from a study of Graves' ophthalmopathy and Graves' hyperthyroidism. General study results and limits: Most thyroid clonotypes expanded beyond 0.001 frequency were also found in blood.

Pregnant or lactating patients and those with other autoimmune diseases or uncontrolled infections were excluded. Diagnosis used clinical symptoms, serum thyroxine, TRAb, thyroid ultrasound and orbital computed tomography. The authors amplified TCR beta CDR3 regions from RNA transcripts. First-round RT-PCR employed HTBI primers, with a second-round multiplex PCR after it. TCRdb processed the multiplex PCR reads anew with MiXCR; each CDR3 protein has one entry. This sample has 200,000 to 250,000 distinct CDR3 sequences; 20% to 25% occur once, and the top ten carry 35% to 55%. Sequenced input: peripheral blood. The clonotype comes from a woman in her forties or fifties with Graves' ophthalmopathy. The J gene is TRBJ1-2, the V gene TRBV24-1; 12 bases are shared with TRBD1. The CDR3 bases are TGTGCCACCAGTGGCGCCGGGACAGGGGGCTTGGGCTACACCTTC. Translating it yields CATSGAGTGGLGYTF.